This TCR beta chain was observed in a study of T cells in Graves' hyperthyroidism and ophthalmopathy. About the research overall: Upon initial diagnosis and before any treatment, peripheral blood was collected.

RNA transcripts provided the source from which TCR beta CDR3 regions were amplified. The TCR CDR3 was amplified in a first-round RT-PCR using the HTBI primer set. From the multiplex PCR reads, TCRdb called clonotypes with MiXCR, one entry per CDR3 protein. The profile covers more than 600,000 distinct CDR3 sequences, with about 15% appearing a single time and 8.4% taken by the ten largest. A lack of ophthalmopathy progression within 18 months defined stable Graves' hyperthyroidism. Clinicians diagnosed patients from clinical symptoms, serum thyroxine and TRAb, thyroid ultrasound and orbital computed tomography. This CDR3 has 17 residues. Trimming took 5 bases from V and 2 from J, leaving 22 bases between them. Germline V lookup: CDR1 SGHVS, CDR2 FQNEAQ.

Sequenced input: blood. The clonotype was recovered from a man aged 18 to 29 with Graves' hyperthyroidism. The chain carries TRBV7-8 and TRBJ2-7; D might be TRBD2 (6 bases). The CDR3 sequence: CASSPRGGGLQTYEQYF. The CDR3 DNA reads as TGTGCCAGCAGCCCTAGGGGTGGGGGACTTCAAACCTACGAGCAGTACTTC.